The 13 T cell receptor beta chains given below trace back to one sample, sequenced in a study of T-cell memory formation after mild COVID-19. TCRdb redid the calling of the 5' RACE reads with MiXCR, one entry per CDR3 protein. The table has 25,000 to 35,000 distinct CDR3 sequences, 6% to 9.5% seen once. Material for sequencing was PBMCs or a T cell subset sorted from them (not recorded which). The receptor source for this set is an adult woman who had mild COVID-19 (a few samples of this study predate the infection). Cell type and time point are not known.

This clonotype was detected once. The chain carries TRBV3-1 and TRBJ2-1; D may be TRBD2 (5 bases). The CDR3 length is 16 residues. Germline-derived CDR1 and CDR2 are LGHDT and YNNKEL (reference sequence). V was pared by 1 base and J by 7 bases, with 17 bases between. Here the CDR3 DNA reads TGTGCCAGCAGCCAAGTCCTCAGCGAGGGTGCGAATGAGCAGTTCTTC. Translated: CASSQVLSEGANEQFF.

This clonotype was observed at least ten times. The rearrangement links TRBV10-3 to TRBJ2-1; a weak D match, TRBD1 (6 bases). In germline, CDR1 is ENHRY, CDR2 SYGVKD. This CDR3 contains 15 residues. Trimming removed 8 bases at V and 9 bases at J, with 23 bases between. CDR3 in DNA: TGTGCCATCGGGGATCGGACAGAACGATCCGGTGAGCAGTTCTTC. Translated: CAIGDRTERSGEQFF.

This clonotype was observed many times. The chain carries TRBV27 and TRBJ2-7; D remains ambiguous. V was pared by 7 bases and J by 4 bases, with 17 bases between. The CDR3 loop spans 14 amino acids. Per the germline V gene, CDR1 is MNHEY and CDR2 is SMNVEV (reference sequence). The CDR3 protein is CASKGRQGTYEQYF. The CDR3 region has the DNA TGTGCCAGCAAGGGCAGACAAGGAACATACGAGCAGTACTTC.

This clonotype occurred many times. This chain uses TRBV4-1 with TRBJ1-2; 10 bases line up with TRBD1. Trimming at V came to 0 bases and at J to 4 bases, leaving 5 bases not matched to a gene. Germline V lookup: CDR1 MGHRA, CDR2 YSYEKL. This CDR3 spans 16 amino acids. CDR3 bases: TGCGCCAGCAGCCAAGATTCCGGGACAGGGGCCTATGGCTACACCTTC. Its protein is CASSQDSGTGAYGYTF.

In this sample, this clonotype turned up many times. The V and J genes are TRBV24-1 and TRBJ2-5, with TRBD2 matching over 7 bases. Germline V gene lookup returns CDR1 KGHDR and CDR2 SFDVKD. This CDR3 region has 16 residues. J gave up 3 bases and V 5 bases, and 11 bases lay outside the gene matches. The CDR3 DNA sequence: TGTGCCACCAGTGCCCCTGGTTCAGGGAGGGAAGAGACCCAGTACTTC. Encoded protein: CATSAPGSGREETQYF.

This clonotype appeared many times. The CDR3 coding sequence is TGTGCCAGCAGCTTGGTCAGGGCTGGAAACACCATATATTTT. Translation gives CASSLVRAGNTIYF. This chain joins TRBV7-2 and TRBJ1-3, with a possible D match to TRBD1 (5 bases). CDR1 and CDR2 (germline): SGHTA, FQGNSA. The CDR3 contains 14 residues. V was trimmed by 3 bases and J by 2 bases, leaving 8 bases between them.

Here the CDR3 DNA reads TGTGCCAGCAGCCACCTGAGACCCCTAGCGTTCGGTCCCGGGGAGCTGTTTTTT. Protein sequence: CASSHLRPLAFGPGELFF. V is TRBV14 and J is TRBJ2-2; the D gene is possibly TRBD2 (6 bases). Germline V gene sequence: CDR1 SGHDN, CDR2 FVKESK. CDR3 length equals 18 residues. Trimming cost V 3 bases and J 6 bases, with 23 bases left between them. The full variable domain, in which reference TRBV14 and TRBJ2-2 provide the parts outside the CDR3, is EAGVTQFPSHSVIEKGQTVTLRCDPISGHDNLYWYRRVMGKEIKFLLHFVKESKQDESGMPNNRFLAERTGGTYSTLKVQPAELEDSGVYFCASSHLRPLAFGPGELFFGEGSRLTVL.

This clonotype has ten or more counts. The V call is TRBV19, the J call TRBJ2-7; 9 bases map to TRBD1. Germline trimming cut 5 bases from V and 3 bases from J; bases unmatched to any gene: 11. CDR3 length equals 16 residues. CDR1 and CDR2 (germline): LNHDA, SQIVND (reference sequence). The CDR3 bases are TGTGCCAGTAGTCCCTACCCCGGGACAGGGTTCTACGAGCAGTACTTC. Protein: CASSPYPGTGFYEQYF. Supplemented by reference TRBV19 and TRBJ2-7, the full variable domain reads DGGITQSPKYLFRKEGQNVTLSCEQNLNHDAMYWYRQDPGQGLRLIYYSQIVNDFQKGDIAEGYSVSREKKESFPLTVTSAQKNPTAFYLCASSPYPGTGFYEQYFGPGTRLTVT.

Judged by abundance, this clonotype is medium-sized. The chain has TRBV24-1 and TRBJ2-7, with D possibly being TRBD1 (6 bases). Germline V gene data show CDR1 as KGHDR and CDR2 as SFDVKD. CDR3 size: 14 residues. V lost 3 bases and J lost 6, with 14 bases in between. CDR3 coding DNA: TGTGCCACCAGTGATCAGACAGGCCCCGCCGAGCAGTACTTC. Translation: CATSDQTGPAEQYF.

This clonotype was observed many times. This chain's CDR3 is CASSLPGVTNEKLFF. The CDR3 DNA sequence: TGTGCCAGCAGCTTACCGGGCGTCACTAATGAAAAACTGTTTTTT. The chain uses TRBV7-9 and TRBJ1-4; D remains ambiguous. This CDR3 region has 15 residues. The V gene lost 2 bases and the J gene lost 2 bases, with 9 bases spanning the gap. Germline V gives CDR1 SEHNR, CDR2 FQNEAQ (reference sequence).

This clonotype was observed at least ten times. V usage is TRBV4-2 and J usage is TRBJ1-1; weak D call: TRBD1 (6 bases). V lost 4 bases, J lost 4 bases, and 10 bases lay in between. The germline V gene has CDR1 LGHNA and CDR2 YNFKEQ. This CDR3 is 13 amino acids long. The chain's CDR3 is CASSRTGSTEAFF. The CDR3, as DNA: TGTGCCAGCAGCCGAACAGGGAGCACTGAAGCTTTCTTT.

This clonotype was picked up many times. This chain uses TRBV5-1 with TRBJ2-5, with a tentative D call TRBD2 (5 bases). V was cut by 5 bases and J by 2 bases, with 13 bases left in between. Germline CDR1 is SGHRS and CDR2 is YFSETQ. The CDR3 length is 14 residues. CDR3 residues: CASSPSGGQETQYF. The DNA for the CDR3 is TGCGCCAGCAGTCCGAGCGGAGGACAAGAGACCCAGTACTTC.

This clonotype was counted many times. The V gene is TRBV4-1, the J gene TRBJ2-1; D remains ambiguous. Germline-derived CDR1 and CDR2 are MGHRA and YSYEKL. This CDR3 is 14 amino acids long. Deletions cut 0 bases from V and 5 bases from J, with 8 bases between. DNA of the CDR3: TGCGCCAGCAGCCAAGACCCGATTCACAATGAGCAGTTCTTC. Translating gives CASSQDPIHNEQFF.